This entry describes one T cell receptor beta chain. The target of this receptor is not known. No base-level quality is on record; no much larger clone is a single base apart. The sample's time point label, in plain terms: tumor resected at nephrectomy. Explained via the paper, the treatment or condition label denotes: treatment-naive control, cytoreductive nephrectomy. For controls, tumors were taken from treatment-naive renal cell carcinoma patients who had cytoreductive nephrectomy with no radiation beforehand. Renal cell carcinoma with clear cell pathology was present in all patients. Control tumors used for TCR sequencing came from a handful of females and some eleven males, resected 2011 to 2014, with median age about 59 years (range roughly 40 to 82). Tumors were dissociated mechanically, digested with collagenase/hyaluronidase at 37 degrees C, processed in gentleMACS C tubes, and stored in liquid nitrogen. The QIAamp DNA Blood Mini Kit (Qiagen) was used to prepare genomic DNA for TCR sequencing. Only samples passing all quality control checks were included in the analyses.

Following the manufacturer's recommendations, the immunoSEQ kit was used to generate TCR beta libraries from genomic DNA. Library preparation used a first multiplex PCR with proprietary primers, then a second PCR adding unique barcodes, with bead cleanups after each round. Each sample batch included a kit-provided positive control reaction and a negative control reaction. The final libraries underwent checking on an Agilent 4200 TapeStation D1000 ScreenTape, volumetric pooling, and quantification by qPCR. Sequencing ran on an Illumina NextSeq500 with a MidOutput 150-cycle cartridge, using 156 Read1 and 15 Index1 cycles with kit custom primers. The pooled library was loaded at 0.9 to 1 pM with a roughly 22% PhiX control spike-in. In the paper's pipeline: The vendor-processed data were analyzed in R, and a clonotype was defined as all T cells that share the same CDR3 nucleotide sequence. For clone abundance analyses, frequencies were normalized to the 10,000 most abundant clones in each sample. Public T cell clones, which averaged fewer than five per sample, were removed prior to analysis. Dominant motifs were analyzed with ImmunoMap using the PAM10 matrix, a gap penalty of 30, and a homology threshold of 0.3, and motifs with a cumulative frequency of at least 0.01 were considered dominant. TCRdb limited this immuneACCESS table to in-frame rearrangements with V and J called. A share of clones is missing; checked studies link under half to unresolved V genes, and the rest is unexplained. That table gives V, J and clone size, and the DNA gave D and trimming. This sample has 18,000 or so clones in its table, and approximately 59% of those were observed once. Roughly a third of the sample is held by the ten biggest clonotypes.

This sample is part of a study of radiation and T cells in renal cell carcinoma (dated by TCRdb to between 2020 and 2021). For the study in its entirety: In total, 50 to 60 samples underwent TCR beta sequencing: around 26 tumors plus 27 peripheral blood samples. Across all 50 or so samples, several million unique CDR3 nucleotide sequences, encoding 2,658,974 unique CDR3 amino acid sequences, were identified.

There are 15 amino acids in the CDR3, from cysteine to phenylalanine inclusive. Only the CDR3 portion is preserved as DNA: 45 bases, with reading frame beginning at the first base. The junction shows trimming of 3 bases on V and 3 bases on J, plus 14 bases between the germline ends. CDR1 is given as GTSNPN and CDR2 as SVGIG, both from the germline V gene (reference sequence). What the authors observed across the whole study: TCR clonality was higher in irradiated tumors than in controls, as the top 100 clonotypes made up an average of about 54% of the repertoire in irradiated tumors compared with around 43% in nephrectomy-only tumors. Irradiated tumors contained more dominant CDR3 motifs, and these motifs occupied a larger share of the repertoire than in control tumors. The single-armed trial design could not address effects of radiation dose or scheduling on the TCR repertoire. Only small tumor regions of roughly 0.92 g were available, so intratumoral heterogeneity was not captured.

The chain is assembled from TRBV30 and TRBJ2-2; the D gene is perhaps TRBD2, on 6 matching bases. This sample comprised tumor tissue, obtained from a patient whose treatment was nephrectomy without radiotherapy. The sequence derives from a man aged 50 or older with renal cell carcinoma. The nucleotide sequence is given as TGTGCCTGGAGGAGCCGGGACTCATACACCGGGGAGCTGTTTTTT. The resulting protein is CAWRSRDSYTGELFF. With the portions outside the CDR3 filled from the reference TRBV30 and TRBJ2-2 genes, the complete variable region becomes SQTIHQWPATLVQPVGSPLSLECTVEGTSNPNLYWYRQAAGRGLQLLFYSVGIGQISSEVPQNLSASRPQDRQFILSSKKLLLSDSGFYLCAWRSRDSYTGELFFGEGSRLTVL.